These 5 T cell receptor beta chains were all obtained from the same sample, sequenced in a study of blood T cell repertoires in COVID-19. Assay used: immunoSEQ multiplex PCR; TCRdb lists only in-frame clones, some missing. The sample yields about 150,000 clones, roughly nine tenths seen once. Sample: peripheral blood. The receptor set was obtained from a woman aged 65 to 85 with acute or convalescent COVID-19.

The V gene is TRBV5-4, the J gene TRBJ2-7; D perhaps matches TRBD1 (5 bases). The V gene's germline CDR1 is SGHNT and CDR2 YYREEE (reference sequence). The CDR3 runs 15 residues. Trimming took off 0 bases at V and 6 bases at J, with 16 bases between the two ends. The CDR3: CASSLAGTGPVEQYF. The CDR3, as DNA: TGTGCCAGCAGCTTGGCCGGAACAGGTCCCGTCGAGCAGTACTTC.

The rearrangement links TRBV12-2 to TRBJ1-6; whether TRBD1, the table's D call, matches the DNA was not checked. TRBV12-2 is marked as a pseudogene. The CDR3 is made up of 18 amino acids. CDR3 coding DNA: TGTGCAAGTCGCTTCCCTCCTCCCCGGGACAGGAGGGATTCACCCCTCCACTTT. This gives the protein CASRFPPPRDRRDSPLHF.

The chain joins TRBV19 to TRBJ2-2; 8 bases match TRBD1. Trimming removed 1 base from V and 3 bases from J; junction bases left unmatched: 1. The CDR3 extends over 15 amino acids. The V gene's germline CDR1 is LNHDA and CDR2 SQIVND (reference sequence). CDR3 amino acids: CASSIGTGYTGELFF. The CDR3 DNA is TGTGCCAGTAGTATAGGGACAGGGTACACCGGGGAGCTGTTTTTT. Based on the CDR3 plus reference TRBV19 and TRBJ2-2, the full variable domain is DGGITQSPKYLFRKEGQNVTLSCEQNLNHDAMYWYRQDPGQGLRLIYYSQIVNDFQKGDIAEGYSVSREKKESFPLTVTSAQKNPTAFYLCASSIGTGYTGELFFGEGSRLTVL.

This clone was counted between two and nine times. The chain uses TRBV7-2 and TRBJ1-5, with D hard to call. The length of the CDR3 is 14 residues. V shed 5 bases and J shed 2 bases, with 10 bases lying between them. Germline values: CDR1 SGHTA, CDR2 FQGNSA. CDR3 in amino acids: CASSPTYGNQPQHF. DNA of the CDR3: TGTGCCAGCAGCCCAACTTATGGCAATCAGCCCCAGCATTTT.

CDR3 sequence: CASSPLLSQGGNEQFF. CDR3 bases: TGTGCCAGCAGCCCACTCCTTAGTCAGGGAGGCAATGAGCAGTTCTTC. The gene calls are TRBV4-2 and TRBJ2-1; tentative D call: TRBD2 (6 bases). The CDR3 loop spans 16 amino acids. The V and J ends lost 4 bases and 6 bases respectively, with 19 bases between them. The germline CDR1 and CDR2 sequences are LGHNA and YNFKEQ.